The 4 T cell receptor beta chains listed next were all sequenced from one sample in a study of shared clonotypes between healthy human individuals. The data were produced by immunoSEQ multiplex PCR, yet TCRdb's version contains in-frame clones alone and is incomplete. The sample consists of 950,000 to 1,100,000 clones, 70% to 80% of them appearing once. Material for sequencing was memory CD4+ T cells from PBMCs. Subset of the sample: CD45RA-negative fraction. The receptors stem from a man between 18 and 29 years old in good health. Some clones in this sample may be carry-over from other donors' samples.

The rearrangement links TRBV9 to TRBJ2-2, with TRBD1 identical over 7 bases. The V segment lost 1 base and the J segment 4 bases; nucleotides outside the gene matches: 4. The V gene's germline CDR1 is SGDLS and CDR2 YYNGEE. The CDR3 sequence is 15 residues long. Written as DNA, the CDR3 is TGTGCCAGCAGCGTATCCTACAGGGGCACCGGGGAGCTGTTTTTT. It codes for CASSVSYRGTGELFF.

This clone was recorded once. J is TRBJ1-2 and V is TRBV28; D is unresolved. Between the trimmed V and J ends, which lost 3 bases and 3 bases, there was a span of 8 bases. This CDR3 contains 13 residues. Germline assignment: CDR1 MDHEN and CDR2 SYDVKM. The CDR3 DNA sequence: TGTGCCAGCAGTTTGGACGGCTACTATGGCTACACCTTC. This codes for CASSLDGYYGYTF.

This clone was recorded many times. The chain uses TRBV28 and TRBJ2-2, with D perhaps matching TRBD2 (6 bases). Germline-derived CDR1 and CDR2 are MDHEN and SYDVKM. CDR3 size: 15 residues. Trimming removed 5 bases at V and 7 bases at J, with 17 bases between. The CDR3 protein is CASSPHGGANGELFF. CDR3 DNA sequence: TGTGCCAGCAGTCCTCACGGGGGAGCGAACGGGGAGCTGTTTTTT.

In its sample, this clone was seen once. The chain carries TRBV6-6 and TRBJ1-1; 12 positions match TRBD1. Germline V gives CDR1 MNHNY, CDR2 SVGAGI (reference sequence). Trimming at V came to 7 bases and at J to 10 bases, leaving 10 bases not matched to a gene. The CDR3 extends over 14 amino acids. The CDR3 region is CASKGTGGAFGAFF. The CDR3 nucleotides read TGTGCCAGCAAGGGGACAGGGGGCGCATTTGGAGCTTTCTTT.